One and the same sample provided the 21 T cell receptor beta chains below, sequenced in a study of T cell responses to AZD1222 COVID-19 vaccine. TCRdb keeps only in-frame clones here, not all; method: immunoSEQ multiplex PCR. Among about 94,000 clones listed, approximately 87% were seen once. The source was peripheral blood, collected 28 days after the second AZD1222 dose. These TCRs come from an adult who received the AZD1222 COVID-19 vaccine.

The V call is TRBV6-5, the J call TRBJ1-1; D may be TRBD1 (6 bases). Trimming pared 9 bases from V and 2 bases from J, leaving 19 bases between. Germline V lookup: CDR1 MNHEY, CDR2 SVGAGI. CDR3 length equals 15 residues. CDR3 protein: CASAWGTGRNTEAFF. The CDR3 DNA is TGTGCCAGTGCGTGGGGAACAGGGAGAAACACTGAAGCTTTCTTT.

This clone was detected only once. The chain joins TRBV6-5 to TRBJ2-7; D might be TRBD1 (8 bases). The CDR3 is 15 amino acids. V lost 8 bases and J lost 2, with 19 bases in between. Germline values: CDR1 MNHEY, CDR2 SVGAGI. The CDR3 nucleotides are TGTGCCAGCCGAGAGAGAACAGGGGGGGCCTACGAGCAGTACTTC. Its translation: CASRERTGGAYEQYF.

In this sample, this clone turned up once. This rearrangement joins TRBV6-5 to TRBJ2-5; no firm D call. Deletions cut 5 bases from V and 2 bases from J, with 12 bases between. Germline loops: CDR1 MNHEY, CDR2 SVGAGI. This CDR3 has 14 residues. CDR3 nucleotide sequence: TGTGCCAGCAGTCAACGGGTAGGGCAAGAGACCCAGTACTTC. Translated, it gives CASSQRVGQETQYF.

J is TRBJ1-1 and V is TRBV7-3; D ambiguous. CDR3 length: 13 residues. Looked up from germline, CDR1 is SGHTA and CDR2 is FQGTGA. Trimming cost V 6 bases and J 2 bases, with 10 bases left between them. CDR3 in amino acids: CASSMKGNTEAFF. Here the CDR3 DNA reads TGTGCCAGCAGTATGAAGGGTAACACTGAAGCTTTCTTT.

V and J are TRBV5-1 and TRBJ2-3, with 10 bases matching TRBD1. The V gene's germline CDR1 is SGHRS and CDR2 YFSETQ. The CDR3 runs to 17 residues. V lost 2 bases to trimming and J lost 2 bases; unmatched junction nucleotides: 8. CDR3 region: CASSLGPGTGDTDTQYF. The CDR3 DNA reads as TGCGCCAGCAGCTTAGGCCCCGGGACAGGGGACACAGATACGCAGTATTTT.

The DNA for the CDR3 is TGTGCCAGCAGCCTTTCAGGGGATCAGCCCCAGCATTTT. This translates into CASSLSGDQPQHF. The V gene is TRBV2, the J gene TRBJ1-5; a weak D match, TRBD1 (6 bases). The CDR3 loop spans 13 amino acids. Germline V lookup: CDR1 SNHLY, CDR2 FYNNEI. V gave up 6 bases and J gave up 5 bases, with 11 bases separating them.

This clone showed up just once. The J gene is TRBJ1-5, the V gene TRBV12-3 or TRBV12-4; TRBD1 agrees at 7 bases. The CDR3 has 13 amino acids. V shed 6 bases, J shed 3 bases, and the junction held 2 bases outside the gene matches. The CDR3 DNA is TGTGCCAGCAGGACAGGGAACAATCAGCCCCAGCATTTT. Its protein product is CASRTGNNQPQHF.

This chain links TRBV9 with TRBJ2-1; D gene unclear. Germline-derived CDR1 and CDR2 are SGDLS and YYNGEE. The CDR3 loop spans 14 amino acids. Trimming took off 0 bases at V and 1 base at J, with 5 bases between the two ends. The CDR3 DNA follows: TGTGCCAGCAGCGTAGAGACTTCCTACAATGAGCAGTTCTTC. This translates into CASSVETSYNEQFF. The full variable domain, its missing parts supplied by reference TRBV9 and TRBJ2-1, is DSGVTQTPKHLITATGQRVTLRCSPRSGDLSVYWYQQSLDQGLQFLIQYYNGEERAKGNILERFSAQQFPDLHSELNLSSLELGDSALYFCASSVETSYNEQFFGPGTRLTVL.

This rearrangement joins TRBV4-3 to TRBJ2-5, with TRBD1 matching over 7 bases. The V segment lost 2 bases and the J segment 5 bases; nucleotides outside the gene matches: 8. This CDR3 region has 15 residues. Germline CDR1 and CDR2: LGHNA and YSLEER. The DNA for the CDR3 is TGCGCCAGCAGCCAAAATCGGGTAGGGGGCGAGACCCAGTACTTC. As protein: CASSQNRVGGETQYF.

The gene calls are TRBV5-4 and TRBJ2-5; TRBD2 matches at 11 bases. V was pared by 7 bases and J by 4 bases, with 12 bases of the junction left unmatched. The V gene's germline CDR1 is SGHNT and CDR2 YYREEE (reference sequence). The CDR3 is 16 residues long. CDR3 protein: CASSSRGGLAVETQYF. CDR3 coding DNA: TGTGCCAGCTCGAGCAGGGGGGGACTAGCGGTAGAGACCCAGTACTTC.

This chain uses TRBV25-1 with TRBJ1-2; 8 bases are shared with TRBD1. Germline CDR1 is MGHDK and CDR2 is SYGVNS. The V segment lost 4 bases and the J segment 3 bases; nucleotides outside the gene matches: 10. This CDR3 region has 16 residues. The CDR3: CASSGGGGQGHYGYTF. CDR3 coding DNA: TGTGCCAGCAGTGGAGGGGGTGGACAGGGCCACTATGGCTACACCTTC.

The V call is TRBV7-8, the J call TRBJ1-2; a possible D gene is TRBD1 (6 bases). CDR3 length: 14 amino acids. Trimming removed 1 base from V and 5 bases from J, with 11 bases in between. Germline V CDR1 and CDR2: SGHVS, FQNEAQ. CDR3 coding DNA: TGTGCCAGCAGCTTAGAAGGGGGTTTTTATGGCTACACCTTC. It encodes CASSLEGGFYGYTF.

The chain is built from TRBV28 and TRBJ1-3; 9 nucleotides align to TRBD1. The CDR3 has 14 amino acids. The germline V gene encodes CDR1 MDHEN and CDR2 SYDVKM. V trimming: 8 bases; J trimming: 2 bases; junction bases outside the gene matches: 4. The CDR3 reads CASATGGTGNTIYF. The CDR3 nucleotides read TGTGCCAGCGCAACAGGGGGCACTGGAAACACCATATATTTT.

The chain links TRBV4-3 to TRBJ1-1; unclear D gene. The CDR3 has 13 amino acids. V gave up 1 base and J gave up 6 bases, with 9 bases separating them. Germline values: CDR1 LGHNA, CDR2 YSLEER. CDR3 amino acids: CASSQGWRAEAFF. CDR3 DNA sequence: TGCGCCAGCAGCCAAGGTTGGAGGGCTGAAGCTTTCTTT.

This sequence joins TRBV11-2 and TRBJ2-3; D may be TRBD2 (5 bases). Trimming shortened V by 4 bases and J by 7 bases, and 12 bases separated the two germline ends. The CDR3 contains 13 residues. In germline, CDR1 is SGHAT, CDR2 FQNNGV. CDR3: CASSSGVGNTQYF. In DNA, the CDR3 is TGTGCCAGCAGCTCCGGGGTGGGAAATACGCAGTATTTT. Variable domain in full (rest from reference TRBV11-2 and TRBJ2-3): EAGVAQSPRYKIIEKRQSVAFWCNPISGHATLYWYQQILGQGPKLLIQFQNNGVVDDSQLPKDRFSAERLKGVDSTLKIQPAKLEDSAVYLCASSSGVGNTQYFGPGTRLTVL.

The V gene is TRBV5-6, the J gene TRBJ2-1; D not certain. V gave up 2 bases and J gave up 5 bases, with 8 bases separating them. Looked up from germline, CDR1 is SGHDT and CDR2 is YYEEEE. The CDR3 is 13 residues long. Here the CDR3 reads CASSLPIHNEQFF. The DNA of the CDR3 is TGTGCCAGCAGCTTACCCATTCACAATGAGCAGTTCTTC.

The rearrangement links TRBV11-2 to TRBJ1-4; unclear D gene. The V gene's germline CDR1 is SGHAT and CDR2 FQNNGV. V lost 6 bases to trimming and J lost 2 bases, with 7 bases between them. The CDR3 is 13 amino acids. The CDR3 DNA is TGTGCCAGCAGGACGGGGACTAATGAAAAACTGTTTTTT. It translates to CASRTGTNEKLFF.

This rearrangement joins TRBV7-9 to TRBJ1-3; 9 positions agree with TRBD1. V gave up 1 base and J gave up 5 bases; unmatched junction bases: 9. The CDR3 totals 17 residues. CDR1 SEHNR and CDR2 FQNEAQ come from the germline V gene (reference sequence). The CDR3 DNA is TGTGCCAGCAGCTTAGATTTGGGACAGGGTCGGAGAAACACCATATATTTT. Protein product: CASSLDLGQGRRNTIYF.

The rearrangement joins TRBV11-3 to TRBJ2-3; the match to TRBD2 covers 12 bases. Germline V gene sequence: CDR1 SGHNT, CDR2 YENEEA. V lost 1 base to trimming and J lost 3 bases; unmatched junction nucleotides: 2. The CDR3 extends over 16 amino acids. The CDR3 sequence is CASSLGTSGRTDTQYF. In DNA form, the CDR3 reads TGTGCCAGCAGCTTAGGTACTAGCGGGAGGACAGATACGCAGTATTTT. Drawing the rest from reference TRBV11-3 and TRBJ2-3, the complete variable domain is EAGVVQSPRYKIIEKKQPVAFWCNPISGHNTLYWYLQNLGQGPELLIRYENEEAVDDSQLPKDRFSAERLKGVDSTLKIQPAELGDSAVYLCASSLGTSGRTDTQYFGPGTRLTVL.

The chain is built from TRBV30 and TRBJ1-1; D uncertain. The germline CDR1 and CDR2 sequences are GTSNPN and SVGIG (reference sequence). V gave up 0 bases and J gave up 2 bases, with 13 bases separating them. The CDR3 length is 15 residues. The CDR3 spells CAWSVTSLGNTEAFF. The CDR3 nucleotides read TGTGCCTGGAGTGTGACGAGTTTGGGAAACACTGAAGCTTTCTTT. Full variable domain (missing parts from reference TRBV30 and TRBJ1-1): SQTIHQWPATLVQPVGSPLSLECTVEGTSNPNLYWYRQAAGRGLQLLFYSVGIGQISSEVPQNLSASRPQDRQFILSSKKLLLSDSGFYLCAWSVTSLGNTEAFFGQGTRLTVV.

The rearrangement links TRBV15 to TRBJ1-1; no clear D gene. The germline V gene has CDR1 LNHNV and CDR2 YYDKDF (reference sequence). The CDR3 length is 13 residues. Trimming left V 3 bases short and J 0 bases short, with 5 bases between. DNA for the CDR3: TGTGCCACCAGCAGGGCCCTGAACACTGAAGCTTTCTTT. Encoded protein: CATSRALNTEAFF. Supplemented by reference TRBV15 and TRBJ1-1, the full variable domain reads DAMVIQNPRYQVTQFGKPVTLSCSQTLNHNVMYWYQQKSSQAPKLLFHYYDKDFNNEADTPDNFQSRRPNTSFCFLDIRSPGLGDTAMYLCATSRALNTEAFFGQGTRLTVV.